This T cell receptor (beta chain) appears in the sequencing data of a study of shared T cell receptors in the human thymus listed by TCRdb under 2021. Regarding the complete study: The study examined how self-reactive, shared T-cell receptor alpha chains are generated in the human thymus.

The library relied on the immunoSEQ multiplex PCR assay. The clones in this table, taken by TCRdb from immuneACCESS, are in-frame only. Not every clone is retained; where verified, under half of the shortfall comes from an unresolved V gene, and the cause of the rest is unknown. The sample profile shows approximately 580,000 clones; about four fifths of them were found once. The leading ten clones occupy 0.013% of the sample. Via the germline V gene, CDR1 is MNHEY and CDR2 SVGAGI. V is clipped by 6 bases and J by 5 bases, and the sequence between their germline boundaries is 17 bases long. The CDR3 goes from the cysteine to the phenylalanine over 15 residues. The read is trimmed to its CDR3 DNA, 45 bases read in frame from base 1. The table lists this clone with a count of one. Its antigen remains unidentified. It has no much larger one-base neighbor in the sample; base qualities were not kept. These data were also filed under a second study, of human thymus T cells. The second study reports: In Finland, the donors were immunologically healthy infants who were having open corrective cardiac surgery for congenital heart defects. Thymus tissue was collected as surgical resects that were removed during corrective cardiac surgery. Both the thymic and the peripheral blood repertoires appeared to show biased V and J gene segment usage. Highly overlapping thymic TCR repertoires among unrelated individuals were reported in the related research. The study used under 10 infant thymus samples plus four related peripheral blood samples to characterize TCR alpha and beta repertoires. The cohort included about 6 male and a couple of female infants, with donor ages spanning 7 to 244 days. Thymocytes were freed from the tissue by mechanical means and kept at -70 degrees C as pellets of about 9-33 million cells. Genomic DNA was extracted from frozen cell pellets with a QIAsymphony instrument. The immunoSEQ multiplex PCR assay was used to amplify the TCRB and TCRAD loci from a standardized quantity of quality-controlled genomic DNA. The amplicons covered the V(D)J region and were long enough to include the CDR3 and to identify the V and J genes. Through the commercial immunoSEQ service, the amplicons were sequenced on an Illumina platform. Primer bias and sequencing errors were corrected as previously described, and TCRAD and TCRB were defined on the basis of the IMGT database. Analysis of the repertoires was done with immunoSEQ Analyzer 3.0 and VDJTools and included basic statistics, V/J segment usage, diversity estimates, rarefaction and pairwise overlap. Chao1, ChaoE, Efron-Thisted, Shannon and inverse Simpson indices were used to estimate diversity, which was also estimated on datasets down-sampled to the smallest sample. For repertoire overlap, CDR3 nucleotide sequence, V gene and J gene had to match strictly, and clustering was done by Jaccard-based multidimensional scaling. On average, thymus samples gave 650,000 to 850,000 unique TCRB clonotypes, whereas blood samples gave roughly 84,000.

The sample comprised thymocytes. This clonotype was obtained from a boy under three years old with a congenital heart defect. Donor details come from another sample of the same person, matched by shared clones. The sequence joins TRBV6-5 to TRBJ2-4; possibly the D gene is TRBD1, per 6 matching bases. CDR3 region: CASRHKGTLENIQYF. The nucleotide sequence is TGTGCCAGCAGACATAAGGGGACATTGGAAAACATTCAGTACTTC.